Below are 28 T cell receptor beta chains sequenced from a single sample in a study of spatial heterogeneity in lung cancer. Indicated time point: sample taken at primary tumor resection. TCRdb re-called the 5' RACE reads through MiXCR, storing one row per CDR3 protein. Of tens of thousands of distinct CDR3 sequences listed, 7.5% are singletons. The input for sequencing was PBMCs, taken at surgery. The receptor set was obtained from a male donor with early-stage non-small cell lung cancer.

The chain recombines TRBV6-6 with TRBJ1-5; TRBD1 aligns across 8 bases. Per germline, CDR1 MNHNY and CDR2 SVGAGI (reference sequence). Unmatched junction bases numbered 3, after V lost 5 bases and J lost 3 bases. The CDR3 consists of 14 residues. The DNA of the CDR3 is TGTGCCAGCAGTCCCCAGGGGGCCAATCAGCCCCAGCATTTT. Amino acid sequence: CASSPQGANQPQHF.

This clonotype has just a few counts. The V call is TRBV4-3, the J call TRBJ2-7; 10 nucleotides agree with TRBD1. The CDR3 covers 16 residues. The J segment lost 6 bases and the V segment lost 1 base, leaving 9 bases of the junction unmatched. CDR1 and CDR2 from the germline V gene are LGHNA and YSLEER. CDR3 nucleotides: TGCGCCAGCAGCCAAGGCATCGGGGACAGGGGCAGCGAGCAGTACTTC. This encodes CASSQGIGDRGSEQYF.

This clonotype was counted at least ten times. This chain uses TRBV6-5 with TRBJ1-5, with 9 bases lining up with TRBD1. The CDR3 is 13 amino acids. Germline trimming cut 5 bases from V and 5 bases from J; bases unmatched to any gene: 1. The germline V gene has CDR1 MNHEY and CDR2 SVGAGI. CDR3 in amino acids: CASSDRGDQPQHF. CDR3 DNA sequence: TGTGCCAGCAGTGACAGGGGGGATCAGCCCCAGCATTTT.

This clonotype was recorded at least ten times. The CDR3 sequence is CASREGTGREKLFF. In nucleotides, the CDR3 is TGCGCCAGCAGAGAAGGGACAGGGAGGGAAAAACTGTTTTTT. The gene calls are TRBV5-1 and TRBJ1-4; 9 nucleotides align to TRBD1. The V gene end was trimmed by 5 bases and the J gene end by 8 bases; junction bases not matched to a gene: 7. This CDR3 comprises 14 residues. Per germline, CDR1 SGHRS and CDR2 YFSETQ.

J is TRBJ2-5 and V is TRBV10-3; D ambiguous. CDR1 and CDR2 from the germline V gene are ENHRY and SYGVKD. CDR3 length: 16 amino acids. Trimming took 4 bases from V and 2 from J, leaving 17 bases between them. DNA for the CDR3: TGTGCCATCAGTGCTGGCCCGGCTACCCTTCAAGAGACCCAGTACTTC. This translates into CAISAGPATLQETQYF.

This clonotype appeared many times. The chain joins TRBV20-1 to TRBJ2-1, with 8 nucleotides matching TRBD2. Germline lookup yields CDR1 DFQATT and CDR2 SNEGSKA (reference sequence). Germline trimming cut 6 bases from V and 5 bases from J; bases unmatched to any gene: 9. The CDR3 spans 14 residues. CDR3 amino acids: CSADGRAADNEQFF. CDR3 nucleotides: TGCAGTGCGGACGGGAGGGCCGCCGACAATGAGCAGTTCTTC.

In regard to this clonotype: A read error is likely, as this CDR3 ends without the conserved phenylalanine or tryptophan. CDR3 sequence reads: CASSLSQILTGFNQPQHS. The DNA of the CDR3 is TGTGCCAGCAGCTTATCCCAAATTTTGACAGGGTTCAATCAGCCCCAGCATTCT. This chain joins TRBV7-8 and TRBJ1-5; TRBD1 agrees at 7 bases. Germline trimming cut 2 bases from V and 3 bases from J; bases unmatched to any gene: 13. This CDR3 region has 18 residues. The germline gives CDR1 SGHVS, CDR2 FQNEAQ.

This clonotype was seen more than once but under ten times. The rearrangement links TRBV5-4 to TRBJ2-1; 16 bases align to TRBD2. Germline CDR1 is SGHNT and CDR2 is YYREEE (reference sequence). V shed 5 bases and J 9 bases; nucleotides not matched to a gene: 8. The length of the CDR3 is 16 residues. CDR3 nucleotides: TGTGCCAGCAGACAGGGACTAGCGGGGGGGCAGAGTGAGCAGTTCTTC. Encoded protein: CASRQGLAGGQSEQFF.

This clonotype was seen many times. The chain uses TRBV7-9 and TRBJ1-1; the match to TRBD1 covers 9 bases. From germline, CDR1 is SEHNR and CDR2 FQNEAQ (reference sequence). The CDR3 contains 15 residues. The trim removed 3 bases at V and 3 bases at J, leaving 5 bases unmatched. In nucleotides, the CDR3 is TGTGCCAGCAGCTTCCGGGACAGGGATGACACTGAAGCTTTCTTT. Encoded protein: CASSFRDRDDTEAFF.

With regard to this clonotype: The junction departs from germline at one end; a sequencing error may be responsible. DNA of the CDR3: TGCAGTGCTAGAGATCCCCTGGGGGGGAGAAAGTTTTTC. This translates into CSARDPLGGRKFF. The chain combines TRBV20-1 with TRBJ2-7; 7 positions agree with TRBD2. The CDR3 loop spans 13 amino acids. Germline CDR1 DFQATT, CDR2 SNEGSKA (reference sequence).

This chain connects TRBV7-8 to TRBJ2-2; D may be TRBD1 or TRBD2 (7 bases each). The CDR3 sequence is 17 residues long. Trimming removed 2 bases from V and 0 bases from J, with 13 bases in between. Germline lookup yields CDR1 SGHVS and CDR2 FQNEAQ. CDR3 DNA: TGTGCCAGCAGCTTAAGGGGAGGGGGCGCGAACACCGGGGAGCTGTTTTTT. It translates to CASSLRGGGANTGELFF.

The CDR3 region has the DNA TGCAGCGTTGTAGAGCTAGCGGGGGTGAATGAGCAGTTCTTC. It translates to CSVVELAGVNEQFF. The V gene is TRBV29-1, the J gene TRBJ2-1, with TRBD2 matching 10 bases. Trimming removed 4 bases from V and 7 bases from J; junction bases left unmatched: 7. This CDR3 contains 14 residues. The V gene's germline CDR1 is SQVTM and CDR2 ANQGSEA.

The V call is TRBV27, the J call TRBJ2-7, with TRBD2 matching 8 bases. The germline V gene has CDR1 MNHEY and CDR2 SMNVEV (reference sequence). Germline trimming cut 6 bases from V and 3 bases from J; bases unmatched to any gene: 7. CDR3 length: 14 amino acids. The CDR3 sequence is CASRSGGSVYEQYF. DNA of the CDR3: TGTGCCAGCAGGAGCGGGGGTTCGGTCTACGAGCAGTACTTC.

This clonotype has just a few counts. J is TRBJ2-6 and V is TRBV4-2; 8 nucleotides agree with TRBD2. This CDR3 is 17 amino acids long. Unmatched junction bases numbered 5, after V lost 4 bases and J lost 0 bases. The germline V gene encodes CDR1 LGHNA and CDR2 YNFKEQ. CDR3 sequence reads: CASSPAGATSGANVLTF. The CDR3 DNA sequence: TGTGCCAGCAGCCCAGCGGGGGCCACCTCTGGGGCCAACGTCCTGACTTTC.

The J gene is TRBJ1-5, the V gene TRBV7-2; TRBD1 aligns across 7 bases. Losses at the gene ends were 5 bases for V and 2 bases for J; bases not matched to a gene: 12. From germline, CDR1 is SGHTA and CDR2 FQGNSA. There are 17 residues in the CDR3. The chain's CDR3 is CASSPCWGTDCNQPQHF. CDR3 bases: TGTGCCAGCAGCCCCTGTTGGGGGACAGACTGCAATCAGCCCCAGCATTTT.

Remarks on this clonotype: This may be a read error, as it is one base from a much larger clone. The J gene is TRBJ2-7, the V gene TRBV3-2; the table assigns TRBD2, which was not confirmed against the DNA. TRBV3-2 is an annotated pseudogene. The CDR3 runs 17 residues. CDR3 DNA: TGTGGCAGCAGCCACGGACTAGCGGGAGGGATGATCTACGAGCAGTACGTC. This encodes CGSSHGLAGGMIYEQYV.

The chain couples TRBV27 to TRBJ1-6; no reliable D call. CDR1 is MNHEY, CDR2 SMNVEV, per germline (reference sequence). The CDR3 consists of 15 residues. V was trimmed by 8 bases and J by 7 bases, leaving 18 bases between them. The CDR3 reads CASCPKNGYNSPLHF. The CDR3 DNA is TGTGCCAGCTGCCCTAAGAACGGGTACAATTCACCCCTCCACTTT.

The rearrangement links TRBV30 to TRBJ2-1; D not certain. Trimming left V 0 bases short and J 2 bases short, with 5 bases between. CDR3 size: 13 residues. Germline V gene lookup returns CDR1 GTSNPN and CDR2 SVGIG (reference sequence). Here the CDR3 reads CAWSVGTYNEQFF. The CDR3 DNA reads TGTGCCTGGAGTGTAGGGACCTACAATGAGCAGTTCTTC.

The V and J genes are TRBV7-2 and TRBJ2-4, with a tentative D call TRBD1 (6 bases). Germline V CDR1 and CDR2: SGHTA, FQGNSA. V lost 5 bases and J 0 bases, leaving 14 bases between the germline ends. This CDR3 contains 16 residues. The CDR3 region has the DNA TGTGCCAGCAGCGAATGGGGGCTACTAGCCAAAAACATTCAGTACTTC. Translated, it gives CASSEWGLLAKNIQYF.

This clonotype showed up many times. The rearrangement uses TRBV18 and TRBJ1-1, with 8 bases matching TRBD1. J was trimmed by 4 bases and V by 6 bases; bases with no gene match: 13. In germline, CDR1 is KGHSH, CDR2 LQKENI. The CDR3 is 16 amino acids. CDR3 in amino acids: CASSHGGRGPSTEAFF. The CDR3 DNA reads TGTGCCAGCTCCCATGGCGGCAGGGGGCCGAGCACTGAAGCTTTCTTT.

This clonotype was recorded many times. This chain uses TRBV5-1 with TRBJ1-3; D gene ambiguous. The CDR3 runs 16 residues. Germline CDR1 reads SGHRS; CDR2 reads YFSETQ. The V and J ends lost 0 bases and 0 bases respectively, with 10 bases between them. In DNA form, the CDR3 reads TGCGCCAGCAGCTTGGGGCAGCCCTACTCTGGAAACACCATATATTTT. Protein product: CASSLGQPYSGNTIYF.

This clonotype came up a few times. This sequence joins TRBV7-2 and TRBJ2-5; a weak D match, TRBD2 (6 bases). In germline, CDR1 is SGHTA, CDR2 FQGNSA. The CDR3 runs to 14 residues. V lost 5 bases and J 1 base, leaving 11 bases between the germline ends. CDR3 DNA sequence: TGTGCCAGCAGCCCCCGGGACTTCCAAGAGACCCAGTACTTC. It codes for CASSPRDFQETQYF.

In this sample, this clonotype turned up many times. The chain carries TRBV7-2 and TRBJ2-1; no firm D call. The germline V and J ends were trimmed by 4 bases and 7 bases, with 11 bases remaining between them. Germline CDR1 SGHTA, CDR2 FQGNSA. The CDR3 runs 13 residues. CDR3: CASSSTRQNEQFF. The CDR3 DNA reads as TGTGCCAGCAGCTCCACACGTCAGAATGAGCAGTTCTTC.

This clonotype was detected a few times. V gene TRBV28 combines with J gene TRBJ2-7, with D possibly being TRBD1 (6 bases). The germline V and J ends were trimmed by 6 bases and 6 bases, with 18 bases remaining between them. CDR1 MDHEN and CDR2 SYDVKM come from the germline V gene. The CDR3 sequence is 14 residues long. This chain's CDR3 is CASRLNRDLSEQYF. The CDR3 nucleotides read TGTGCCAGCAGGCTAAACAGGGATTTAAGCGAGCAGTACTTC.

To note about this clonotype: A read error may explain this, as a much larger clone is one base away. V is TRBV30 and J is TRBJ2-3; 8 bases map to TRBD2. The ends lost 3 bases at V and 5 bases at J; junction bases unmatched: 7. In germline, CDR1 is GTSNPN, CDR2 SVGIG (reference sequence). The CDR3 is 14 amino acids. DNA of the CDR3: TGTGCCTGGAGCGGGACTAGGGGAAAAGATACGCAGTATTTT. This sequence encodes CAWSGTRGKDTQYF.

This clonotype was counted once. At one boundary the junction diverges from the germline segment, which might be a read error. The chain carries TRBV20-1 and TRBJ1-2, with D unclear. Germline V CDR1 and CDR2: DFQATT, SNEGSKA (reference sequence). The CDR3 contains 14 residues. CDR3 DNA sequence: TGCAATGCTAGAGCCGGGCGGAGATCCTATGGCTACACCTTC. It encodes CNARAGRRSYGYTF.

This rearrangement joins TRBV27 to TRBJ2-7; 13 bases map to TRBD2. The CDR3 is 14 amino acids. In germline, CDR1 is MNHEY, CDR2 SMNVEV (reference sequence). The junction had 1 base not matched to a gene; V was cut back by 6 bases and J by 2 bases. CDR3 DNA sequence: TGTGCCAGCAGAGGGACTAGCGGGGCCTACGAGCAGTACGTC. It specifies CASRGTSGAYEQYV.

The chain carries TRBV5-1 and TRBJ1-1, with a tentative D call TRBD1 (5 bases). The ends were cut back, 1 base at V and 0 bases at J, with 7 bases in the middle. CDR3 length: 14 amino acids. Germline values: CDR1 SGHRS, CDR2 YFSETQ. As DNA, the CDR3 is TGCGCCAGCAGCTTGAACAGGATGAACACTGAAGCTTTCTTT. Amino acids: CASSLNRMNTEAFF.